This passage covers 28 T cell receptor beta chains from one sample sequenced in a study of blood T cell repertoires in COVID-19. The table came from immunoSEQ multiplex PCR; TCRdb's copy has only in-frame clones and leaves some out. The sample has 150,000 to 200,000 clones; roughly 84% are singletons. The sample comprised PBMCs or T cells enriched from blood (not recorded which). These receptors were taken from a woman aged 25 to 45 who had been exposed to COVID-19.

The chain recombines TRBV2 with TRBJ1-5; a possible D gene is TRBD1 (5 bases). This CDR3 is 15 amino acids long. Trimming left V 0 bases short and J 3 bases short, with 9 bases between. Germline CDR1 reads SNHLY; CDR2 reads FYNNEI. The CDR3 region has the DNA TGTGCCAGCAGTGAAGCGCCAGGGTTCAATCAGCCCCAGCATTTT. Translation gives CASSEAPGFNQPQHF.

The chain combines TRBV19 with TRBJ1-2; possible D gene TRBD1, 5 bases. Trimming took 7 bases from V and 3 from J, leaving 15 bases between them. Per the germline V gene, CDR1 is LNHDA and CDR2 is SQIVND (reference sequence). The CDR3 runs to 14 residues. CDR3 coding DNA: TGTGCCAGTAAGGGTACAGGACATTACTATGGCTACACCTTC. Its protein product is CASKGTGHYYGYTF.

This chain connects TRBV4-3 to TRBJ2-6; tentatively, D is TRBD1 (6 bases). V was pared by 0 bases and J by 1 base, with 7 bases between. Per germline, CDR1 LGHNA and CDR2 YSLEER. The CDR3 is made up of 16 amino acids. The CDR3 nucleotides are TGCGCCAGCAGCCAAGATGGGACATCTGGGGCCAACGTCCTGACTTTC. Its protein product is CASSQDGTSGANVLTF.

This clone was counted once. The CDR3 DNA reads TGTGCCAGCAGCCCGGGGGGGGACACCGGGGAGCTGTTTTTT. Translating gives CASSPGGDTGELFF. The chain carries TRBV11-3 and TRBJ2-2, with TRBD2 matching over 8 bases. Germline V gene data show CDR1 as SGHNT and CDR2 as YENEEA. The CDR3 consists of 14 residues. The V gene end was trimmed by 5 bases and the J gene end by 3 bases; junction bases not matched to a gene: 2.

This chain joins TRBV5-1 and TRBJ1-2; D might be TRBD1 (6 bases). Germline assignment: CDR1 SGHRS and CDR2 YFSETQ. The V gene lost 0 bases and the J gene lost 6 bases, with 24 bases spanning the gap. The length of the CDR3 is 18 residues. The CDR3 region has the DNA TGCGCCAGCAGCTTGGAAAAAGCCACAGGGTTTGAACGGGATGGCTACACCTTC. It encodes CASSLEKATGFERDGYTF.

DNA of the CDR3: TGTGCCAGCAGTTACTCGGGGGCCACCTACGAGCAGTACTTC. Its protein product is CASSYSGATYEQYF. The chain employs TRBV6-5 and TRBJ2-7, with D perhaps matching TRBD1 (6 bases). CDR1 MNHEY and CDR2 SVGAGI come from the germline V gene. This CDR3 is built from 14 residues. The ends were cut back, 0 bases at V and 2 bases at J, with 8 bases in the middle.

CDR3 in DNA: TGTGCCAGCAGCTTGGAGTGGGGGGGCGGCTCAGATGCGCAGTTCTTC. It codes for CASSLEWGGGSDAQFF. The J gene is TRBJ2-1, the V gene TRBV5-4; D possibly corresponds to TRBD2 (7 bases). The ends were cut back, 0 bases at V and 12 bases at J, with 22 bases in the middle. The CDR3 covers 16 residues. Germline CDR1 SGHNT, CDR2 YYREEE (reference sequence).

The chain recombines TRBV5-1 with TRBJ2-2; D is unclear. The CDR3 length is 14 residues. Trimming took 0 bases from V and 1 from J, leaving 4 bases between them. Germline-derived CDR1 and CDR2 are SGHRS and YFSETQ. CDR3 amino acids: CASSLAGNTGELFF. The CDR3 nucleotides are TGCGCCAGCAGCTTGGCGGGGAACACCGGGGAGCTGTTTTTT.

This chain uses TRBV6-1 with TRBJ2-1; 13 bases are shared with TRBD2. This CDR3 contains 17 residues. Germline values: CDR1 MNHNS, CDR2 SASEGT. Germline trimming cut 4 bases from V and 9 bases from J; bases unmatched to any gene: 12. The CDR3 sequence is CASSVTILAGGPGEQFF. The CDR3, as DNA: TGTGCCAGCAGTGTGACGATACTAGCGGGGGGGCCGGGTGAGCAGTTCTTC.

Comments on this clone: No DNA is shown, since the ends of the CDR3 on it are uncertain; the CDR3 is the one TCRdb lists. The chain is built from TRBV4-1 and TRBJ1-2; the table gives TRBD1 as D, unverified against the DNA. The CDR3 adds up to 14 amino acids, both ends counted. Germline-derived CDR1 and CDR2 are MGHRA and YSYEKL. CDR3 region: CASKGVGTGSGGTF.

The chain recombines TRBV6-5 with TRBJ2-7; weak D call: TRBD1 (6 bases). Germline V lookup: CDR1 MNHEY, CDR2 SVGAGI. This CDR3 contains 15 residues. V shed 7 bases and J shed 2 bases, with 18 bases lying between them. CDR3 loop: CASKPDRDTAYEQYF. The CDR3 DNA sequence: TGTGCCAGCAAACCCGACCGGGACACCGCCTACGAGCAGTACTTC.

The chain is built from TRBV2 and TRBJ1-4; 7 bases match TRBD1. The CDR3 spans 15 residues. Germline trimming cut 4 bases from V and 7 bases from J; bases unmatched to any gene: 9. Germline CDR1 SNHLY, CDR2 FYNNEI. CDR3 in amino acids: CASSVRQGGGEKLFF. CDR3 nucleotides: TGTGCCAGCAGTGTGAGGCAGGGGGGCGGTGAAAAACTGTTTTTT.

V usage is TRBV30 and J usage is TRBJ2-7; 10 bases are a match to TRBD2. This CDR3 comprises 13 residues. Germline lookup yields CDR1 GTSNPN and CDR2 SVGIG (reference sequence). After removal of 4 bases from V and 6 bases from J, the junction contained 6 bases not matched to a gene. The CDR3 nucleotides are TGTGCCTGGAAGCGAGCGGGGGGGCGCGAGCAGTACTTC. Amino acid sequence: CAWKRAGGREQYF.

This clone has just a few counts. The chain combines TRBV5-4 with TRBJ1-6; 8 bases are shared with TRBD1. The CDR3 has 16 amino acids. With 1 base clipped from V and 5 bases from J, the junction kept 5 bases outside the gene matches. Germline loops: CDR1 SGHNT, CDR2 YYREEE (reference sequence). The CDR3 DNA reads TGTGCCAGCAGCTTGTCGACAGGGGCTAATAATTCACCCCTCCACTTT. The encoded protein is CASSLSTGANNSPLHF.

The chain has TRBV29-1 and TRBJ1-3, with D possibly matching TRBD1 (6 bases). The CDR3 is 15 residues long. Germline lookup yields CDR1 SQVTM and CDR2 ANQGSEA. The ends were cut back, 4 bases at V and 0 bases at J, with 13 bases in the middle. The CDR3 DNA sequence: TGCAGCGTTGGGAGGCGGACAGCCTCTGGAAACACCATATATTTT. Amino acids: CSVGRRTASGNTIYF.

In DNA, the CDR3 is TGTGCCAGCACCCGAACGGGACAGGGGGGCTACGAGCAGTACTTC. Encoded protein: CASTRTGQGGYEQYF. The V gene is TRBV6-5, the J gene TRBJ2-7; TRBD1 matches at 11 bases. The CDR3 is made up of 15 amino acids. The V gene's germline CDR1 is MNHEY and CDR2 SVGAGI. The V segment lost 7 bases and the J segment 3 bases; nucleotides outside the gene matches: 8.

About this clone itself: Compared with germline, one end of the junction differs, possibly owing to a read error. The rearrangement uses TRBV3-1 (or the pseudogene TRBV3-2) and TRBJ2-3; 7 positions agree with TRBD1. CDR3 length: 12 amino acids. CDR1 is LGHDT and CDR2 is YNNKEL in the germline V gene (reference sequence). The CDR3 is CASSPPGSDRVF. As DNA, the CDR3 is TGTGCCAGCAGCCCCCCAGGATCCGACAGGGTCTTT.

The chain links TRBV7-2 to TRBJ1-5, with 8 positions matching TRBD1. Per germline, CDR1 SGHTA and CDR2 FQGNSA. V shed 5 bases and J 4 bases; nucleotides not matched to a gene: 10. The CDR3 is made up of 16 amino acids. The CDR3 coding sequence is TGTGCCAGCAGCGAAGACGGACAGGGCCTTAATCAGCCCCAGCATTTT. It yields the protein CASSEDGQGLNQPQHF.

The chain links TRBV6-5 to TRBJ2-7; tentative D call: TRBD2 (6 bases). V was pared by 5 bases and J by 7 bases, with 15 bases between. Germline CDR1 is MNHEY and CDR2 is SVGAGI. The length of the CDR3 is 13 residues. CDR3 sequence reads: CASSRELNYEQYF. CDR3 bases: TGTGCCAGCAGTCGGGAGTTGAACTATGAGCAGTACTTC.

CDR3 region: CASSDGISGSTYEKLFF. The CDR3 coding sequence is TGCGCCAGCAGTGACGGTATTTCGGGATCTACCTATGAAAAACTGTTTTTT. The rearrangement links TRBV10-2 to TRBJ1-4; D gene ambiguous. The CDR3 covers 17 residues. The germline V gene has CDR1 WSHSY and CDR2 SAAADI. The V end was cut by 3 bases, the J end by 6 bases, with 20 bases between.

This clone was counted once. The chain is built from TRBV19 and TRBJ2-5; a possible D gene is TRBD1 (6 bases). The CDR3 runs 13 residues. Germline V gene sequence: CDR1 LNHDA, CDR2 SQIVND (reference sequence). V lost 5 bases, J lost 4 bases, and 11 bases lay in between. The CDR3 reads CASSQGLGETQYF. The CDR3 coding sequence is TGTGCCAGTAGTCAGGGGTTAGGAGAGACCCAGTACTTC.

The chain uses TRBV11-1 and TRBJ1-1; 8 bases match TRBD1. Trimming at V came to 2 bases and at J to 3 bases, leaving 8 bases not matched to a gene. This CDR3 is built from 16 residues. CDR1 is SGHAT, CDR2 FQDESV, per germline (reference sequence). This CDR3 is CASSLSRQGQDTEAFF. CDR3 coding DNA: TGTGCCAGCAGCTTATCCCGACAGGGACAGGACACTGAAGCTTTCTTT.

This clone was seen once. The chain uses TRBV12-3 or TRBV12-4 and TRBJ1-1; D possibly corresponds to TRBD1 (6 bases). The CDR3 is made up of 12 amino acids. V was shortened by 6 bases and J by 6 bases, with 11 bases between the two germline ends. Here the CDR3 DNA reads TGTGCCAGCAGAGGGGACACCGCTGAAGCTTTCTTT. It yields the protein CASRGDTAEAFF.

J is TRBJ2-3 and V is TRBV25-1; TRBD2 aligns across 11 bases. V trimming: 3 bases; J trimming: 12 bases; junction bases outside the gene matches: 2. This CDR3 comprises 12 residues. Germline V lookup: CDR1 MGHDK, CDR2 SYGVNS. CDR3 residues: CASSEGLAAQYF. In DNA form, the CDR3 reads TGTGCCAGCAGTGAGGGACTAGCGGCCCAGTATTTT.

CDR3 DNA: TGTGCCAGCAGCTCCGACACCCTTAGCAATCAGCCCCAGCATTTT. Amino acids: CASSSDTLSNQPQHF. The chain uses TRBV7-9 and TRBJ1-5; D is undetermined. V lost 4 bases and J 0 bases, leaving 10 bases between the germline ends. This CDR3 has 15 amino acids. Germline values: CDR1 SEHNR, CDR2 FQNEAQ (reference sequence).

The chain joins TRBV5-4 to TRBJ2-7, with D perhaps TRBD1 (6 bases). The CDR3 length is 17 residues. The V and J ends lost 4 bases and 0 bases respectively, with 20 bases between them. From germline, CDR1 is SGHNT and CDR2 YYREEE (reference sequence). For the CDR3, the DNA is TGTGCCAGCAGCCCCACCCCCACCGGGACAAGCTCCTACGAGCAGTACTTC. Translated: CASSPTPTGTSSYEQYF.

The CDR3 DNA sequence: TGTGCCAGCAGTCTCGCAGGCTACGAGCAGTACTTC. Its translation is CASSLAGYEQYF. The chain recombines TRBV6-5 with TRBJ2-7; unclear D gene. Germline CDR1 reads MNHEY; CDR2 reads SVGAGI. This CDR3 contains 12 residues. The V gene lost 5 bases and the J gene lost 3 bases, with 8 bases spanning the gap.

CDR3 DNA sequence: TGTGCCAGCAGCTTGTCCAGGGCTCAAGCTTTCTTT. It codes for CASSLSRAQAFF. The gene calls are TRBV7-2 and TRBJ1-1; possible D gene TRBD1, 5 bases. This CDR3 contains 12 residues. V was pared by 3 bases and J by 9 bases, with 11 bases between. The V gene's germline CDR1 is SGHTA and CDR2 FQGNSA.